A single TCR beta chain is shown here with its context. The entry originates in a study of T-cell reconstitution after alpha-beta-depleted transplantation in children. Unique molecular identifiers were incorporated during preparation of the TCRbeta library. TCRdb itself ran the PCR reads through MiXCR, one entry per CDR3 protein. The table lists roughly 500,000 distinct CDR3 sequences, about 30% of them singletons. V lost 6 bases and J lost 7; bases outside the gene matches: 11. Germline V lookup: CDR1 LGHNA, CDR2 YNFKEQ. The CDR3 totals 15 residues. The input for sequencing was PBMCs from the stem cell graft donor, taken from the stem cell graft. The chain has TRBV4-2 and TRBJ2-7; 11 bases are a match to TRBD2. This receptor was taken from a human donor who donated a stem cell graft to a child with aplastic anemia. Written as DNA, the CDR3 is TGTGCCAGCAGTCAGAGACTAGCGGGATCGTTTGAGCAGTACTTC. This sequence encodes CASSQRLAGSFEQYF.